The clone carrying this TCR beta chain was recorded once. This entry comes from a study of OX40 agonist ivuxolimab in advanced cancers. Study in general: The treatment was a fully human IgG2 OX40 agonist, ivuxolimab.

This table comes from immunoSEQ multiplex PCR, and its TCRdb copy is limited to in-frame clones, with some not included. The sample lists roughly 61,000 clones, roughly 85% occurring once. Trimming took 4 bases from V and 7 from J, leaving 14 bases between them. This CDR3 comprises 13 residues. Per germline, CDR1 MRHNA and CDR2 SNTAGT. The source was CD4+ or CD8+ T cells sorted from blood, collected in a trial of the OX40 agonist ivuxolimab. This chain links TRBV6-4 with TRBJ2-7; possibly TRBD1 for D (5 bases). The receptor's source is an adult with an advanced solid tumor such as melanoma, head and neck, liver or kidney cancer. CDR3 in amino acids: CASSGQGTVEQYF. CDR3 nucleotide sequence: TGTGCCAGCAGTGGGCAGGGTACGGTAGAGCAGTACTTC.